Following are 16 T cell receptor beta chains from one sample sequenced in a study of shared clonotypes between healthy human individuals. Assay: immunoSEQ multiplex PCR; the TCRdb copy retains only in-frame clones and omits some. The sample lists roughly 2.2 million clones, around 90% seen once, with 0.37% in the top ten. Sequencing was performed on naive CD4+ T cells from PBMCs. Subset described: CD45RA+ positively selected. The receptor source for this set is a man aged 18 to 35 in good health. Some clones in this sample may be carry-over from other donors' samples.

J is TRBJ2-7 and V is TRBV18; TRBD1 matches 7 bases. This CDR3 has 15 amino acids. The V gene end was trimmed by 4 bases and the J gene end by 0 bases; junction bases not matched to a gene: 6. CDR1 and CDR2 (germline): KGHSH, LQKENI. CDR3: CASSRAGTASYEQYF. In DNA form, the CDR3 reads TGTGCCAGCTCACGCGCAGGGACAGCCTCCTACGAGCAGTACTTC. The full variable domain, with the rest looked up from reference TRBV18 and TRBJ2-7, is NAGVMQNPRHLVRRRGQEARLRCSPMKGHSHVYWYRQLPEEGLKFMVYLQKENIIDESGMPKERFSAEFPKEGPSILRIQQVVRGDSAAYFCASSRAGTASYEQYFGPGTRLTVT.

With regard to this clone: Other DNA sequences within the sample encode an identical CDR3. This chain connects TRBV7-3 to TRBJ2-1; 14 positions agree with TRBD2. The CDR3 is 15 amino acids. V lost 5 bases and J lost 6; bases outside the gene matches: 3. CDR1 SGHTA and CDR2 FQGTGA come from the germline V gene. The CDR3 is CASSPGLAGGNEQFF. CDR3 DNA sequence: TGTGCCAGCAGCCCTGGACTAGCGGGAGGCAATGAGCAGTTCTTC.

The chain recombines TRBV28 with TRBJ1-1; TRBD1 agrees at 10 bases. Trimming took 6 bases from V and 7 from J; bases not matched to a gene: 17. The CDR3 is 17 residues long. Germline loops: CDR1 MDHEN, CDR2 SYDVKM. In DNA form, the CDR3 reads TGTGCCAGCAGCTACGGGACAGGGGCTATGTTAAAGGGTGAAGCTTTCTTT. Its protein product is CASSYGTGAMLKGEAFF. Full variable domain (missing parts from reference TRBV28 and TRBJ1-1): DVKVTQSSRYLVKRTGEKVFLECVQDMDHENMFWYRQDPGLGLRLIYFSYDVKMKEKGDIPEGYSVSREKKERFSLILESASTNQTSMYLCASSYGTGAMLKGEAFFGQGTRLTVV.

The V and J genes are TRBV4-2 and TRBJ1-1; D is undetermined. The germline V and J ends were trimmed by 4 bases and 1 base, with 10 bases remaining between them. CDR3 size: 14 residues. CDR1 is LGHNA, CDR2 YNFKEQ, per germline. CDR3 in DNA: TGTGCCAGCAGCCCCAAGTCAGGGAACACTGAAGCTTTCTTT. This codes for CASSPKSGNTEAFF.

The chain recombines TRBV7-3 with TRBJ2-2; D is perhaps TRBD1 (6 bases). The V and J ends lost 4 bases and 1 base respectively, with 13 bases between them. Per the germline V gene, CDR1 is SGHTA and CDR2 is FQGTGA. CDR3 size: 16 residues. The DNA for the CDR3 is TGTGCCAGCAGCTCCGACAGGACGTTGAACACCGGGGAGCTGTTTTTT. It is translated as CASSSDRTLNTGELFF.

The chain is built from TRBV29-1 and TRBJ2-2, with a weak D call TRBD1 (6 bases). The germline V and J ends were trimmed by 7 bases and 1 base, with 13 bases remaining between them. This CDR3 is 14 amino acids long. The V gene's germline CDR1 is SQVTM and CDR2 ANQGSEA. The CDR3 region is CSGRWGQNTGELFF. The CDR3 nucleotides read TGCAGCGGCCGTTGGGGACAGAACACCGGGGAGCTGTTTTTT.

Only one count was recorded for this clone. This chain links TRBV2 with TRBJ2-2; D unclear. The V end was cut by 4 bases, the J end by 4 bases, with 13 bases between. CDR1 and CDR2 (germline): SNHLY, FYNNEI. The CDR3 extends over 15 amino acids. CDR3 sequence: CASSVSATRTGELFF. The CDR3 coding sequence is TGTGCCAGCAGTGTGTCTGCCACCCGCACCGGGGAGCTGTTTTTT. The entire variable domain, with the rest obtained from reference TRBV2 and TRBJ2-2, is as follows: EPEVTQTPSHQVTQMGQEVILRCVPISNHLYFYWYRQILGQKVEFLVSFYNNEISEKSEIFDDQFSVERPDGSNFTLKIRSTKLEDSAMYFCASSVSATRTGELFFGEGSRLTVL.

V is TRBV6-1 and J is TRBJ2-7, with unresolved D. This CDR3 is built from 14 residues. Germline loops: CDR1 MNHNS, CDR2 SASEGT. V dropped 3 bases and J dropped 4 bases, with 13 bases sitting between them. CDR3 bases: TGTGCCAGCAGTGACGGGTGGAGCACGTACGAGCAGTACTTC. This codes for CASSDGWSTYEQYF.

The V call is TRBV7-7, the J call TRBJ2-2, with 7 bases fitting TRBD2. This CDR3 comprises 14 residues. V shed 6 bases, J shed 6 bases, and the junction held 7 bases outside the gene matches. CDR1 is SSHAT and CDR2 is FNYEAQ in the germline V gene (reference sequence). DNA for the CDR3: TGTGCCAGCAGATCCGTAGCGGGTCCCGGGGAGCTGTTTTTT. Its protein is CASRSVAGPGELFF.

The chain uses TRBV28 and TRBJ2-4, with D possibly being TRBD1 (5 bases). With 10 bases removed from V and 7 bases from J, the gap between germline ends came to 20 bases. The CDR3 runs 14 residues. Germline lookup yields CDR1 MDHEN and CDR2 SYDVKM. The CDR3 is CATPCETAGNIQYF. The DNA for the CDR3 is TGTGCCACACCTTGCGAGACAGCAGGGAACATTCAGTACTTC.

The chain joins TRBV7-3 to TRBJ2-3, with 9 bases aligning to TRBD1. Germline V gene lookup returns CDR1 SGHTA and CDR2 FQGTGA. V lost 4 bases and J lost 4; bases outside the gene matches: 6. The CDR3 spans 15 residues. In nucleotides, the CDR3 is TGTGCCAGCAGCTCGCCGGGACAGGGTGCAGATACGCAGTATTTT. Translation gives CASSSPGQGADTQYF.

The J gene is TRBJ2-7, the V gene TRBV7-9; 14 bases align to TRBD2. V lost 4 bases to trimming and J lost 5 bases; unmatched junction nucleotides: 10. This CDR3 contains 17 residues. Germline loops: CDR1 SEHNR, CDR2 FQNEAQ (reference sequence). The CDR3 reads CASSSIGTSGRSNEQYF. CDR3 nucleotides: TGTGCCAGCAGCTCGATTGGGACTAGCGGGAGAAGCAACGAGCAGTACTTC.

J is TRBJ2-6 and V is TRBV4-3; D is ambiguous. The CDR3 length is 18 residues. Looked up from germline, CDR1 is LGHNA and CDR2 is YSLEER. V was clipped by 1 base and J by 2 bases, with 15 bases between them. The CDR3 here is CASSQGKLAVPGANVLTF. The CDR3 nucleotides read TGCGCCAGCAGCCAAGGGAAGTTGGCCGTTCCTGGGGCCAACGTCCTGACTTTC.

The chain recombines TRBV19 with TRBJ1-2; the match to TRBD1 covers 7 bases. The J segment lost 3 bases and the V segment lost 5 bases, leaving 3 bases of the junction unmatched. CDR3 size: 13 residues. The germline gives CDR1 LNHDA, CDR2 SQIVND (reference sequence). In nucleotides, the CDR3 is TGTGCCAGTAGTTCACAGGGGTACTATGGCTACACCTTC. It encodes CASSSQGYYGYTF.

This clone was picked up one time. The CDR3 DNA sequence: TGTGCCAGCAGCCCTACAATAAGCAGCCAGTGGGATACGCAGTATTTT. Its translation: CASSPTISSQWDTQYF. The chain employs TRBV7-2 and TRBJ2-3; D gene ambiguous. Germline V gives CDR1 SGHTA, CDR2 FQGNSA. Trimming pared 5 bases from V and 6 bases from J, leaving 21 bases between. This CDR3 spans 16 amino acids.

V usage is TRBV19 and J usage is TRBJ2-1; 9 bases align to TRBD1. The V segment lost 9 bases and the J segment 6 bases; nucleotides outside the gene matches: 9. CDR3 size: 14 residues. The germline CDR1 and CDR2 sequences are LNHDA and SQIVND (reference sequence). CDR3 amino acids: CASSRNRGRNEQFF. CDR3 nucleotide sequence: TGTGCCAGCTCCCGGAACAGGGGGCGCAATGAGCAGTTCTTC.